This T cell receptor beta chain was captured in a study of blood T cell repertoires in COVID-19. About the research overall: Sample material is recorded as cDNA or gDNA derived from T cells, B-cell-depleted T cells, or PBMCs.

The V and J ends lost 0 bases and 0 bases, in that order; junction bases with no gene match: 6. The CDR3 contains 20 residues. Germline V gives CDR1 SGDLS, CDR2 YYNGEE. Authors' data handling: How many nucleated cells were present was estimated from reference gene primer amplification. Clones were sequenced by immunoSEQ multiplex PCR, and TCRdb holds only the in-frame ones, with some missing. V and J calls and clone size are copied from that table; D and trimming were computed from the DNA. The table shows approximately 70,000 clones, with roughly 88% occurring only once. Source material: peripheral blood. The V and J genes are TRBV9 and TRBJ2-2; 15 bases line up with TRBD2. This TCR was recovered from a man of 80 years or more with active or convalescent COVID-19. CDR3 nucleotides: TGTGCCAGCAGCGTAGTCCCGGGACTAGCGGGAGGAGCGAACACCGGGGAGCTGTTTTTT. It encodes CASSVVPGLAGGANTGELFF.